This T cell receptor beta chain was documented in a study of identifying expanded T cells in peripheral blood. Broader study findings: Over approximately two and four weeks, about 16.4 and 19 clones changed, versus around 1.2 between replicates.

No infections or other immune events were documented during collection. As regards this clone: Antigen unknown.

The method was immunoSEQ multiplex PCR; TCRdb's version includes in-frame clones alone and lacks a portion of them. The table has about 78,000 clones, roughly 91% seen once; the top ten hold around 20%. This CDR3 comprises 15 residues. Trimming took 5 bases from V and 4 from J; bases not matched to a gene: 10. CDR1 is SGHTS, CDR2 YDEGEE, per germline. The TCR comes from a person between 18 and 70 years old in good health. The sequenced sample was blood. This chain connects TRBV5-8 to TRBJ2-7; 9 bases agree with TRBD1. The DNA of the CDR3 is TGTGCCAGCAGGGCTACCGGGACAGGGCATTACGAGCAGTACTTC. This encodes CASRATGTGHYEQYF.